This TCR beta chain was identified in a study of persistence of HIV-infected CD4 T cells (dated by TCRdb to 2018 to 2020). General notes on the study: Suppressive ART had been received by participants for a median of about eight years. Peripheral blood samples of up to roughly 200 mL were taken at multiple time points, with the exception of a couple of participants who underwent leukapheresis at a single time point. The clonality of all cells in each sorted population was assessed by TCRbeta sequencing, whereas the clonality of infected cells was assessed by proviral sequencing. CMV- and HIV-1 Gag-responding CD4+ T cells were isolated from ART-treated individuals so that antigen-driven clonal expansion of HIV-1-infected cells could be examined. In the cross-participant TCR cluster analysis, eight or nine participants were included for CMV and roughly 7 participants were included for Gag.

V loses 8 bases of germline sequence and J loses 0 bases, and the interval between the two ends is 7 bases. The germline V gene (reference sequence) sets CDR1 to SEHNR and CDR2 to FQNEAQ. The CDR3 contains 12 residues, cysteine and phenylalanine counted. Just CDR3 DNA is preserved here, 36 bases in frame from base 1. The immunoSEQ hsTCRB assay version 4 in survey mode was used to sequence TCRbeta repertoires from genomic DNA. For TCRbeta sequencing, genomic DNA was diluted to around 9.6 ng/uL, and up to 1 ug was used per sample. On the authors' methods: Analysis of the TCRbeta data was done in ImmunoSeq Analyzer 3.0, and diversity was computed on productive nucleotide rearrangements. The improved Chao index was used to estimate lower-bound TCR diversity, and the Gini coefficient was used to estimate clonality using the Immunarch R package. Nucleotide rearrangements that differed but encoded the same CDR3beta amino acid sequence were counted as separate clonotypes. Differential abundance analysis identified TCRbeta sequences significantly enriched in antigen-responding cells relative to anti-CD3/anti-CD28-activated cells. TCRs were clustered by predicted peptide-MHC specificity with GLIPH2, both within individual participants and across merged participant data sets. TCRdb obtained this table from immuneACCESS and retained in-frame rearrangements with V and J assigned. These tables miss some clones; where compared with another copy, unresolved V genes account for less than half of the shortfall, and the remainder is unexplained. Clonal size and the V and J genes are those of that table, whereas D and trimming came from the DNA. The sample has nearly 20,000 clones on record, approximately 60% of them singletons. The ten largest clones take up around 1.8% of the sample.

The treatment or condition label of this sample denotes: suppressive antiretroviral therapy. Cells were stimulated with a pool of overlapping HIV-1 Gag 15-mer peptides at approximately 0.92 ug per peptide per mL. Responding CD4+ T cells were sorted on the basis of upregulation of both CD40 ligand and CD69. HIV-1-infected adults in whom suppressive ART had been started during chronic infection were enrolled as participants. For at least 4 years, the participants' plasma HIV-1 RNA had been undetectable, below 50 copies/mL. To be included, a participant needed positive CMV serology and a CD4+ T cell count above 400 cells/uL. Before stimulation, PBMCs were isolated using density centrifugation and depleted of CD8+ T cells. For 15 to 20 hours, the CD8-depleted PBMCs were stimulated with anti-CD28/CD49d costimulation, a CD40-blocking antibody, and enfuvirtide to prevent new infections. Cell sorting was performed on a Beckman Coulter MoFlo Legacy or XDP sorter, and dead cells were excluded with propidium iodide. The QIAamp DNA Mini Kit was used for genomic DNA extraction from samples above one million cells, and the Quick-DNA Microprep Kit was used otherwise.

Results the study describes overall, beyond this receptor: The study involved few individuals and tested only a limited range of antigens. Bulk TCR analyses could not be limited to the rare CMV-responding cells that actually contained HIV-1 proviruses. TCR oligoclonality correlated with proviral oligoclonality within the same sorted populations. Degenerate expanded CDR3beta sequences were enriched in antigen-responding cells, suggesting convergent selection of CD4+ responses to CMV and Gag. Significantly lower TCRbeta richness was observed in CMV- and Gag-responding cells than in anti-CD3/anti-CD28-responding cells, and higher oligoclonality was observed in CMV-responding cells than in CD3/CD28-stimulated and Gag-responding cells.

This clone has just a few counts. Its antigen is unknown. No much larger clonotype is one base removed from it; base qualities were not supplied. Recombination connected TRBV7-9 to TRBJ1-1; there is no confident call for the D gene. The source was CD4+ T cells sorted from PBMCs after roughly 17-hour stimulation, collected from a patient who received antiretroviral therapy. The cell subset or site tag for this specimen amounts to: CD40L+CD69+ CD4 T cells responding to HIV-1 Gag peptides. The receptor was isolated from an adult woman with HIV who was CMV-seropositive. The DNA is as follows: TGTGCCAGCGGCATGGTGAACACTGAAGCTTTCTTT. Its translation reads: CASGMVNTEAFF.